This T cell receptor beta chain was found in a study of OX40 agonist ivuxolimab in advanced cancers. With 11 bases removed from V and 2 bases from J, the gap between germline ends came to 19 bases. Looked up from germline, CDR1 is LNHDA and CDR2 is SQIVND (reference sequence). The CDR3 runs to 15 residues. Libraries were prepared by immunoSEQ multiplex PCR; TCRdb keeps only in-frame clonotypes and omits some of them. The table records about 76,000 clones, over 70% of them present only once. In its sample, this clone was seen a few times. The antigen is unknown. General study points: Circulating CD4+ and CD8+ T cells showed clonal expansion by week 6 at 0.1 to 3.0 mg/kg.

The genes are TRBV19 and TRBJ1-5; a weak D match, TRBD1 (5 bases). The sequence was collected from an adult with an advanced solid tumor such as melanoma, head and neck, liver or kidney cancer. Material: CD4+ or CD8+ T cells sorted from blood, obtained in a trial of the OX40 agonist ivuxolimab. The CDR3: CAHLGGGWGNQPQHF. CDR3 bases: TGTGCCCACCTTGGGGGGGGATGGGGCAATCAGCCCCAGCATTTT.